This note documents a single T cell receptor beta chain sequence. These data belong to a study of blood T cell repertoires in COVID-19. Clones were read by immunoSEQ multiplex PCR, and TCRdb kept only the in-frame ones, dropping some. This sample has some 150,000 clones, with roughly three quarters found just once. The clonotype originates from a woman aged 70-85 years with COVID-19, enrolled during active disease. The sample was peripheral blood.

The CDR3 DNA is TGTGCCAGCAGCAAGGACAGGAACTATGGCTACACCTTC. Translating gives CASSKDRNYGYTF. V gene TRBV11-2 combines with J gene TRBJ1-2, with 7 bases aligning to TRBD1. Germline V lookup: CDR1 SGHAT, CDR2 FQNNGV. The junction had 2 bases not matched to a gene; V was cut back by 5 bases and J by 2 bases. This CDR3 has 13 residues.